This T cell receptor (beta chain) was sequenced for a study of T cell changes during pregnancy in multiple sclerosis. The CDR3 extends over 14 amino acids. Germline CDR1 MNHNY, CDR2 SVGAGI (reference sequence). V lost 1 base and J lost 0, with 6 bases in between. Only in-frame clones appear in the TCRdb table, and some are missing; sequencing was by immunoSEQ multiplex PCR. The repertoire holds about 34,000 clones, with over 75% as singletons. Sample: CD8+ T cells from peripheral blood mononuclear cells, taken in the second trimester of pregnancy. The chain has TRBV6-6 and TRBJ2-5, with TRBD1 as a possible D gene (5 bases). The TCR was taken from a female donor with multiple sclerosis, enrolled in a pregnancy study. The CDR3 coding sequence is TGTGCCAGCAGTTACTTCAGGGACCAAGAGACCCAGTACTTC. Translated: CASSYFRDQETQYF.